This T cell receptor beta chain was retrieved from a study of shared clonotypes between healthy human individuals. Study summary: Per-donor plates numbered three CD4 naive, three CD4 memory, two CD8 naive and one CD8 memory.

Only in-frame clones appear in the TCRdb table, and some are missing; sequencing was by immunoSEQ multiplex PCR. The table shows some 1.5 million clones, with about 98% occurring only once. This TCR was sampled from a young man in good health. The material sequenced was naive CD4+ T cells sorted from blood. The subset: CD45RA+ positively selected.

CDR3 in DNA: TGCGCCAGCAGCCAAGACCCCGCCCGGGGGGGTGCGGTGAACACTGAAGCTTTCTTT. Its translation: CASSQDPARGGAVNTEAFF. The chain employs TRBV4-1 and TRBJ1-1; weak D call: TRBD1 (5 bases). The CDR3 consists of 19 residues. V was pared by 0 bases and J by 0 bases, with 20 bases between. Germline CDR1 is MGHRA and CDR2 is YSYEKL.